The 10 T cell receptor beta chains presented below share a single source sample, sequenced in a study of cytomegalovirus exposure and HLA in healthy donors. With 60 Vbeta and 13 Jbeta primers, the PCR was carried out. This table comes from immunoSEQ multiplex PCR, and its TCRdb copy is limited to in-frame clones, with some not included. The data contain some 150,000 clones, approximately 80% of them seen just once; the ten biggest clones take up about 5%. The source material was PBMCs. Receptors originate from a man aged 30-40 years in good health and CMV-seropositive.

The chain employs TRBV7-9 and TRBJ2-7, with 8 bases lining up with TRBD1. The ends lost 4 bases at V and 3 bases at J; junction bases unmatched: 8. CDR1 and CDR2 from the germline V gene are SEHNR and FQNEAQ (reference sequence). This CDR3 has 15 residues. The CDR3 sequence: CASSSADRGYYEQYF. The CDR3 nucleotides are TGTGCCAGCAGCTCGGCCGACAGGGGATACTACGAGCAGTACTTC.

The chain combines TRBV19 with TRBJ1-3, with TRBD1 matching 10 bases. The CDR3 runs to 21 residues. The germline CDR1 and CDR2 sequences are LNHDA and SQIVND (reference sequence). After removal of 0 bases from V and 0 bases from J, the junction contained 14 bases not matched to a gene. This CDR3 reads CASSIERPGQGRFSSGNTIYF. The CDR3, as DNA: TGTGCCAGTAGTATAGAGAGACCGGGACAGGGGCGCTTCAGCTCTGGAAACACCATATATTTT.

V usage is TRBV6-1 and J usage is TRBJ1-2; D not resolved. The V gene's germline CDR1 is MNHNS and CDR2 SASEGT. V dropped 8 bases and J dropped 5 bases, with 18 bases sitting between them. The CDR3 is 14 amino acids. This CDR3 reads CASRSSGGNYGYTF. The CDR3 DNA sequence: TGTGCCAGCCGGAGTTCAGGAGGGAATTATGGCTACACCTTC.

Of note for this clone: A read error may produce the germline difference seen at one junction end. The CDR3: CASRLAPGQGAADTQYF. The CDR3 nucleotides read TGTGCCAGCAGATTAGCCCCGGGACAGGGGGCCGCAGATACGCAGTATTTT. The chain has TRBV7-9 and TRBJ2-3, with TRBD1 matching 12 bases. The CDR3 has 17 amino acids. Germline assignment: CDR1 SEHNR and CDR2 FQNEAQ (reference sequence).

The CDR3 coding sequence is TGTGCCAGCAGCGCAACGGGGGGTTCCACAGATACGCAGTATTTT. Translating it yields CASSATGGSTDTQYF. The chain uses TRBV9 and TRBJ2-3; 7 bases align to TRBD2. V shed 3 bases, J shed 2 bases, and the junction held 6 bases outside the gene matches. CDR1 is SGDLS, CDR2 YYNGEE, per germline. The CDR3 runs to 15 residues.

The rearrangement uses TRBV16 and TRBJ1-2; 8 nucleotides agree with TRBD1. This CDR3 has 15 amino acids. The junction had 4 bases not matched to a gene; V was cut back by 0 bases and J by 4 bases. Per germline, CDR1 KGHSY and CDR2 FQNENV. CDR3 bases: TGTGCCAGCAGCCAATCACAGGGGGGCGGCTATGGCTACACCTTC. Amino acid sequence: CASSQSQGGGYGYTF.

For this clone: The sample holds other DNA sequences that translate to the same CDR3. V usage is TRBV30 and J usage is TRBJ2-7; tentatively, D is TRBD2 (5 bases). This CDR3 comprises 12 residues. The germline V gene encodes CDR1 GTSNPN and CDR2 SVGIG (reference sequence). V lost 3 bases and J lost 6, with 12 bases in between. CDR3 sequence reads: CAWSLTGSEQYF. The CDR3 DNA reads as TGTGCCTGGAGCCTTACGGGGTCCGAGCAGTACTTC. The full variable domain, rest sourced from reference TRBV30 and TRBJ2-7, is SQTIHQWPATLVQPVGSPLSLECTVEGTSNPNLYWYRQAAGRGLQLLFYSVGIGQISSEVPQNLSASRPQDRQFILSSKKLLLSDSGFYLCAWSLTGSEQYFGPGTRLTVT.

The sample holds many counts of this clone. V and J are TRBV5-1 and TRBJ2-7; TRBD1 is a possible D gene (6 bases). Trimming left V 2 bases short and J 0 bases short, with 15 bases between. The germline V gene encodes CDR1 SGHRS and CDR2 YFSETQ. There are 16 residues in the CDR3. CDR3 sequence: CASSFRTGPSSYEQYF. CDR3 in DNA: TGCGCCAGCAGCTTCCGAACAGGGCCGAGCTCCTACGAGCAGTACTTC. The full variable domain, with the rest looked up from reference TRBV5-1 and TRBJ2-7, is KAGVTQTPRYLIKTRGQQVTLSCSPISGHRSVSWYQQTPGQGLQFLFEYFSETQRNKGNFPGRFSGRQFSNSRSEMNVSTLELGDSALYLCASSFRTGPSSYEQYFGPGTRLTVT.

The genes are TRBV5-1 and TRBJ2-2, with D possibly matching TRBD2 (6 bases). Trimming stripped 5 bases from V and 2 bases from J, with 13 bases between. Germline values: CDR1 SGHRS, CDR2 YFSETQ. The CDR3 has 15 amino acids. The CDR3 spells CASSHAGINTGELFF. The CDR3 nucleotides are TGCGCCAGCAGTCACGCGGGGATAAACACCGGGGAGCTGTTTTTT.

This rearrangement joins TRBV6-4 to TRBJ1-6; 9 bases fit TRBD1. Germline trimming cut 2 bases from V and 10 bases from J; bases unmatched to any gene: 9. This CDR3 comprises 16 residues. CDR1 is MRHNA, CDR2 SNTAGT, per germline. For the CDR3, the DNA is TGTGCCAGCAGTGACCGCTTCGGACAGGGGAGGTCACCCCTCCACTTT. As protein: CASSDRFGQGRSPLHF.